A selection of T cell receptor beta chains follows, all from one sample in a study of T cell changes during pregnancy in multiple sclerosis. The protocol was immunoSEQ multiplex PCR, while the TCRdb copy is restricted to in-frame clones and leaves out a portion. The sample records 30,000 to 35,000 clones, over 75% being singletons. The sequenced sample was CD8+ T cells from peripheral blood mononuclear cells, obtained before pregnancy. These receptors were taken from a female donor with multiple sclerosis, enrolled in a pregnancy study. Both conserved end residues are trimmed from each CDR3.

v_call cdr3_aa
TRBV7-9 ASSLPLGSYEQY
TRBV2 ASSPRPDRGAEQY
TRBV9 ASSPQTTYTDTQY
TRBV4-2 ASSQESGFSGYT
TRBV7-2 ASSADWPGYT
TRBV27 ASSLSRAYEQF
TRBV6-5 ASSSGTGGTEAF
TRBV27 ASSLARRPGGTGELF
TRBV6-5 ASSPGLNTDTQY
TRBV6-1 ASSPTGYTGELF
TRBV15 ATGDGRNTEAF
TRBV7-9 ASSSPLAGDFTDTQY
TRBV9 ASSVASEVLGTEAF
TRBV2 ASRSQGGQPQH
TRBV4-3 ASSQDHITGGQQY
TRBV30 ACSTSSGGNTGELF
TRBV6-1 ASSEYGGARYGYT
TRBV4-2 ASSQERRGYGYT
TRBV5-1 ASSLTSGRLNEQY
TRBV21-1 ASSKKREQFQETQY
TRBV7-9 ASSLEGAAGYEQY
TRBV4-1 ASSRGTSGADTQY
TRBV30 AWRSRKHTEAF
TRBV7-9 ASSPATRSGSSYNEQF
TRBV6-4 ASSDPGQDTGELF
TRBV5-1 ASSLGTGNTEAF
TRBV30 AWSLLIQLGAQSNEKLF
TRBV10-2 ASSEYRHSYEQY
TRBV5-1 ASSIGRAYEQY
TRBV19 ASSISGGSNQPQH
TRBV7-9 ASSLDMNPYEQY
TRBV29-1 SVESDREHGYT
TRBV30 AWSLTSQGGLYNEQF
TRBV10-2 ASSDRGRNQPQH
TRBV2 ASTLKGLYEQY
TRBV4-3 ASSQDLLGTSMNTEAF